One sample yielded the 30 T cell receptor beta chains listed below, sequenced in a study of blood T cell repertoires in COVID-19. The method was immunoSEQ multiplex PCR; TCRdb's version includes in-frame clones alone and lacks a portion of them. The profile shows 80,000 to 100,000 clones, more than 80% of them singletons. Material for sequencing was peripheral blood. Every receptor here comes from a woman in her seventies with acute or convalescent COVID-19.

The chain couples TRBV3-1 (or the pseudogene TRBV3-2) to TRBJ2-7; 12 nucleotides align to TRBD2. The CDR3 consists of 17 residues. The V gene end was trimmed by 1 base and the J gene end by 7 bases; junction bases not matched to a gene: 11. Germline V lookup: CDR1 LGHDT, CDR2 YNNKEL (reference sequence). CDR3 sequence: CASSQGLAGGSLGEQYF. Here the CDR3 DNA reads TGTGCCAGCAGCCAAGGTCTAGCGGGAGGGTCGTTGGGAGAGCAGTACTTC.

This chain joins TRBV4-3 and TRBJ2-3, with unresolved D. Germline V gene sequence: CDR1 LGHNA, CDR2 YSLEER. Trimming cost V 1 base and J 2 bases, with 4 bases left between them. This CDR3 is built from 13 residues. The CDR3 loop reads CASSQALTDTQYF. For the CDR3, the DNA is TGCGCCAGCAGCCAAGCACTCACAGATACGCAGTATTTT.

J is TRBJ1-6 and V is TRBV28, with D maybe TRBD1 (5 bases). The CDR3 covers 14 residues. Germline CDR1 reads MDHEN; CDR2 reads SYDVKM. V shed 6 bases and J shed 5 bases, with 11 bases lying between them. CDR3 amino acids: CASSPGGDNSPLHF. CDR3 nucleotide sequence: TGTGCCAGCAGCCCTGGGGGGGATAATTCACCCCTCCACTTT.

This clone showed up just a few times. The V gene is TRBV4-2, the J gene TRBJ2-1, with TRBD2 identical over 9 bases. CDR3 length equals 14 residues. Unmatched junction bases numbered 3, after V lost 3 bases and J lost 6 bases. In germline, CDR1 is LGHNA, CDR2 YNFKEQ. In nucleotides, the CDR3 is TGTGCCAGCAGCCAGGGACTAGCCGGCAATGAGCAGTTCTTC. It specifies CASSQGLAGNEQFF.

CDR3: CASSANFAGGFGGELFF. DNA for the CDR3: TGTGCCAGCAGTGCCAATTTTGCGGGGGGTTTCGGTGGGGAGCTGTTTTTT. This chain uses TRBV6-1 with TRBJ2-2, with TRBD2 matching 8 bases. Trimming cost V 4 bases and J 8 bases; bases outside gene matches: 15. Per germline, CDR1 MNHNS and CDR2 SASEGT. This CDR3 comprises 17 residues.

The V call is TRBV29-1, the J call TRBJ2-5; TRBD1 is a possible D gene (6 bases). Germline loops: CDR1 SQVTM, CDR2 ANQGSEA. Trimming removed 5 bases from V and 6 bases from J, with 16 bases in between. The CDR3 has 13 amino acids. CDR3: CSVQRVQGKTQYF. The CDR3 nucleotides are TGCAGCGTTCAGAGGGTGCAGGGGAAGACCCAGTACTTC.

V and J are TRBV9 and TRBJ2-1, with 7 bases aligning to TRBD2. J lost 5 bases, V lost 1 base, and 6 bases had no gene match. Germline-derived CDR1 and CDR2 are SGDLS and YYNGEE. The CDR3 covers 15 residues. The CDR3 is CASSVTLADHNEQFF. The CDR3 coding sequence is TGTGCCAGCAGCGTAACCCTAGCGGATCACAATGAGCAGTTCTTC.

This clone has just one count. The V gene is TRBV5-1, the J gene TRBJ2-5, with 7 positions matching TRBD1. The CDR3 has 15 residues. J lost 5 bases, V lost 0 bases, and 7 bases had no gene match. Germline V gives CDR1 SGHRS, CDR2 YFSETQ. The CDR3 loop reads CASSLGAGGEETQYF. Written as DNA, the CDR3 is TGCGCCAGCAGCTTGGGGGCAGGGGGAGAGGAGACCCAGTACTTC.

In DNA, the CDR3 is TGCGCCAGCAGACAGGAACTCAATCAGCCCCAGCATTTT. Translation: CASRQELNQPQHF. V usage is TRBV5-1 and J usage is TRBJ1-5, with TRBD1 as a possible D gene (5 bases). Germline CDR1 and CDR2: SGHRS and YFSETQ. The V end was cut by 5 bases, the J end by 3 bases, with 9 bases between. This CDR3 comprises 13 residues.

This clone was recorded only once. This rearrangement joins TRBV29-1 to TRBJ1-2, with D tentatively TRBD1 (6 bases). V lost 4 bases and J 4 bases, leaving 19 bases between the germline ends. CDR1 and CDR2 (germline): SQVTM, ANQGSEA. The CDR3 totals 15 residues. CDR3 in DNA: TGCAGCGTTGGACAGGTGGGGTCTAGTTCCTATGGCTACACCTTC. As protein: CSVGQVGSSSYGYTF.

The gene calls are TRBV4-3 and TRBJ1-2; D may be TRBD1 (5 bases). CDR1 LGHNA and CDR2 YSLEER come from the germline V gene. CDR3 length equals 14 residues. The V end was cut by 1 base, the J end by 2 bases, with 8 bases between. This chain's CDR3 is CASSQVGANYGYTF. The CDR3 bases are TGCGCCAGCAGCCAAGTTGGGGCGAACTATGGCTACACCTTC.

The CDR3 DNA reads TGCAGCGGATGGGACAGGGCTAACTATGGCTACACCTTC. Protein product: CSGWDRANYGYTF. The J gene is TRBJ1-2, the V gene TRBV29-1; the match to TRBD1 covers 9 bases. The CDR3 totals 13 residues. Trimming at V came to 7 bases and at J to 0 bases, leaving 3 bases not matched to a gene. The germline V gene encodes CDR1 SQVTM and CDR2 ANQGSEA.

This clone has a handful of counts. The V gene is TRBV3-1 (or the pseudogene TRBV3-2), the J gene TRBJ2-5, with 10 bases that match TRBD2. CDR3 size: 16 residues. Germline loops: CDR1 LGHDT, CDR2 YNNKEL (reference sequence). The trim removed 4 bases at V and 3 bases at J, leaving 8 bases unmatched. In DNA form, the CDR3 reads TGTGCCAGCAGCCGAGCGGGAGGGTTCTTTAAAGAGACCCAGTACTTC. Amino acids: CASSRAGGFFKETQYF.

This chain uses TRBV19 with TRBJ1-1, with D possibly being TRBD1 (6 bases). Looked up from germline, CDR1 is LNHDA and CDR2 is SQIVND (reference sequence). The V end lost 1 base, the J end lost 5 bases, and 14 bases lay between the germline ends. The CDR3 contains 15 residues. DNA of the CDR3: TGTGCCAGTAGTATAGGAGGGGGGGCACGGACTGAAGCTTTCTTT. It translates to CASSIGGGARTEAFF.

This clone showed up just a few times. This chain links TRBV7-8 with TRBJ1-2, with D possibly matching TRBD1 (5 bases). This CDR3 region has 16 residues. Germline V CDR1 and CDR2: SGHVS, FQNEAQ. V was pared by 1 base and J by 9 bases, with 21 bases between. CDR3 coding DNA: TGTGCCAGCAGCTTAGAGGGCAGGGCCAGTTTTTATAGCTACACCTTC. Protein product: CASSLEGRASFYSYTF. The full variable domain, rest sourced from reference TRBV7-8 and TRBJ1-2, is GAGVSQSPRYKVAKRGQDVALRCDPISGHVSLFWYQQALGQGPEFLTYFQNEAQLDKSGLPSDRFFAERPEGSVSTLKIQRTQQEDSAVYLCASSLEGRASFYSYTFGSGTRLTVV.

The chain couples TRBV6-1 to TRBJ1-5; D uncertain. Trimming shortened V by 1 base and J by 0 bases, and 4 bases separated the two germline ends. The CDR3 has 14 residues. The germline V gene encodes CDR1 MNHNS and CDR2 SASEGT. The CDR3 loop reads CASSEVSSNQPQHF. The CDR3 DNA reads as TGTGCCAGCAGTGAAGTCAGTAGCAATCAGCCCCAGCATTTT.

The rearrangement uses TRBV9 and TRBJ2-1; 11 bases match TRBD2. Germline CDR1 and CDR2: SGDLS and YYNGEE. The ends lost 0 bases at V and 10 bases at J; junction bases unmatched: 9. The CDR3 spans 16 residues. Written as DNA, the CDR3 is TGTGCCAGCAGCGTAGAAGTAGCGGGGGGGCTAGGGGAGCAGTTCTTC. Protein: CASSVEVAGGLGEQFF.

The chain uses TRBV28 and TRBJ1-4; unclear D gene. The CDR3 sequence is 12 residues long. Trimming cost V 3 bases and J 12 bases, with 11 bases left between them. Germline CDR1 and CDR2: MDHEN and SYDVKM. The CDR3 reads CASSFPGGQLFF. The DNA of the CDR3 is TGTGCCAGCAGTTTTCCAGGAGGACAACTGTTTTTT.

The rearrangement links TRBV27 to TRBJ2-1; D possibly corresponds to TRBD2 (6 bases). In germline, CDR1 is MNHEY, CDR2 SMNVEV (reference sequence). CDR3 length: 17 amino acids. V lost 7 bases to trimming and J lost 0 bases, with 19 bases between them. Here the CDR3 DNA reads TGTGCCAGCACTCCCTCGGGAGCAGATGCCTCCTACAATGAGCAGTTCTTC. As protein: CASTPSGADASYNEQFF.

This sequence joins TRBV19 and TRBJ2-5; TRBD2 is a possible D gene (7 bases). Trimming stripped 6 bases from V and 5 bases from J, with 13 bases between. This CDR3 is built from 13 residues. Germline V CDR1 and CDR2: LNHDA, SQIVND (reference sequence). The CDR3 loop reads CASSQGGVETQYF. DNA for the CDR3: TGTGCCAGTAGCCAAGGGGGGGTGGAGACCCAGTACTTC.

DNA of the CDR3: TGTGCCAGCAGTGAATTGGGGGCTGGTTGGAACACTGAAGCTTTCTTT. The encoded protein is CASSELGAGWNTEAFF. The rearrangement uses TRBV2 and TRBJ1-1; D may be TRBD1 (6 bases). Deletions cut 2 bases from V and 1 base from J, with 14 bases between. This CDR3 has 16 amino acids. Germline loops: CDR1 SNHLY, CDR2 FYNNEI.

This rearrangement joins TRBV4-3 to TRBJ2-2; 8 nucleotides line up with TRBD1. The CDR3 is made up of 16 amino acids. The germline CDR1 and CDR2 sequences are LGHNA and YSLEER. Trimming at V came to 0 bases and at J to 7 bases, leaving 7 bases not matched to a gene. CDR3 amino acids: CASSQDGQGEGGELFF. CDR3 in DNA: TGCGCCAGCAGCCAAGACGGACAGGGAGAAGGCGGGGAGCTGTTTTTT.

This chain joins TRBV7-6 and TRBJ1-4, with 7 bases that match TRBD1. J was trimmed by 8 bases and V by 5 bases; bases with no gene match: 5. This CDR3 has 13 residues. Per germline, CDR1 SGHVS and CDR2 FNYEAQ. Here the CDR3 DNA reads TGTGCCAGCAGCCCAGGGGGAAGAGAAAAACTGTTTTTT. Amino acid sequence: CASSPGGREKLFF. The full variable domain, its missing parts supplied by reference TRBV7-6 and TRBJ1-4, is GAGVSQSPRYKVTKRGQDVALRCDPISGHVSLYWYRQALGQGPEFLTYFNYEAQQDKSGLPNDRFSAERPEGSISTLTIQRTEQRDSAMYRCASSPGGREKLFFGSGTQLSVL.

This chain links TRBV3-1 (or the pseudogene TRBV3-2) with TRBJ2-5; 13 positions match TRBD2. The germline V gene has CDR1 LGHDT and CDR2 YNNKEL (reference sequence). Trimming took 4 bases from V and 2 from J; bases not matched to a gene: 4. The length of the CDR3 is 16 residues. CDR3 in amino acids: CASSRTSGGLQETQYF. For the CDR3, the DNA is TGTGCCAGCAGCCGGACTAGCGGGGGTCTTCAAGAGACCCAGTACTTC.

The chain links TRBV2 to TRBJ2-3, with 10 positions matching TRBD1. Trimming removed 1 base from V and 1 base from J; junction bases left unmatched: 2. CDR3 size: 16 residues. CDR1 is SNHLY and CDR2 is FYNNEI in the germline V gene. DNA of the CDR3: TGTGCCAGCAGTGAAGGGGGGACAGGGGGCACAGATACGCAGTATTTT. Residues: CASSEGGTGGTDTQYF. Drawing the rest from reference TRBV2 and TRBJ2-3, the complete variable domain is EPEVTQTPSHQVTQMGQEVILRCVPISNHLYFYWYRQILGQKVEFLVSFYNNEISEKSEIFDDQFSVERPDGSNFTLKIRSTKLEDSAMYFCASSEGGTGGTDTQYFGPGTRLTVL.

The chain carries TRBV5-1 and TRBJ1-2; 7 bases match TRBD1. Germline V gene lookup returns CDR1 SGHRS and CDR2 YFSETQ. With V trimmed by 0 bases and J by 4 bases, 3 bases remained unmatched. The CDR3 runs to 14 residues. CDR3: CASSLEAGGYGYTF. In DNA form, the CDR3 reads TGCGCCAGCAGCTTGGAGGCAGGGGGCTATGGCTACACCTTC.

The CDR3, as DNA: TGTGCCAGCAGTTCCATCTACGAGCAGTACTTC. It translates to CASSSIYEQYF. The V and J genes are TRBV28 and TRBJ2-7; no reliable D call. Between the trimmed V and J ends, which lost 4 bases and 3 bases, there was a span of 4 bases. The germline V gene has CDR1 MDHEN and CDR2 SYDVKM. CDR3 length equals 11 residues.

The chain links TRBV2 to TRBJ2-7, with D maybe TRBD2 (6 bases). There are 13 residues in the CDR3. Looked up from germline, CDR1 is SNHLY and CDR2 is FYNNEI. Trimming removed 5 bases from V and 2 bases from J, with 10 bases in between. In nucleotides, the CDR3 is TGTGCCAGCAGTCAGGAGGGTCCCTACGAGCAGTACTTC. It yields the protein CASSQEGPYEQYF. The variable domain in full, completed from reference TRBV2 and TRBJ2-7, reads EPEVTQTPSHQVTQMGQEVILRCVPISNHLYFYWYRQILGQKVEFLVSFYNNEISEKSEIFDDQFSVERPDGSNFTLKIRSTKLEDSAMYFCASSQEGPYEQYFGPGTRLTVT.

V and J are TRBV28 and TRBJ1-5; TRBD1 agrees at 10 bases. Germline CDR1 is MDHEN and CDR2 is SYDVKM. The CDR3 length is 15 residues. Germline trimming cut 5 bases from V and 2 bases from J; bases unmatched to any gene: 3. The CDR3 nucleotides read TGTGCCAGCAGTAGACAGGGGGCGGGCAATCAGCCCCAGCATTTT. This sequence encodes CASSRQGAGNQPQHF.

The V call is TRBV6-5, the J call TRBJ2-7, with D perhaps TRBD1 (6 bases). There are 14 residues in the CDR3. V was clipped by 8 bases and J by 4 bases, with 18 bases between them. Germline loops: CDR1 MNHEY, CDR2 SVGAGI. The CDR3 loop reads CASRRGQQSYEQYF. As DNA, the CDR3 is TGTGCCAGCCGACGTGGACAGCAGAGTTACGAGCAGTACTTC.